The 30 T cell receptor beta chains given below trace back to one sample, sequenced in a study of spatial heterogeneity in lung cancer. The time point denotes: sample taken at primary tumor resection. TCRdb called the 5' RACE reads again in MiXCR, with one record for every CDR3 protein. In the table there are about 38,000 distinct CDR3 sequences, 6.5% to 9.5% of which are singletons. This material consisted of PBMCs, taken at surgery. These receptors came from a male donor with early-stage non-small cell lung cancer.

This clonotype was counted many times. This sequence joins TRBV6-2 or TRBV6-3 and TRBJ1-1; TRBD1 is a possible D gene (6 bases). The CDR3 has 13 amino acids. Germline V gives CDR1 MNHEY, CDR2 SVGEGT. Trimming stripped 4 bases from V and 5 bases from J, with 11 bases between. The CDR3 region has the DNA TGTGCCAGCAGTTCGGGGGGCGTAACTGAAGCTTTCTTT. Its protein is CASSSGGVTEAFF.

This clonotype was seen ten or more times. Here the CDR3 reads CASSYSRRLSMNTEAFF. CDR3 DNA sequence: TGTGCCAGCAGTTACTCGAGGCGGCTTTCCATGAACACTGAAGCTTTCTTT. The V and J genes are TRBV6-2 or TRBV6-3 and TRBJ1-1; no clear D gene. Deletions cut 0 bases from V and 0 bases from J, with 14 bases between. This CDR3 is 17 amino acids long. CDR1 and CDR2 (germline): MNHEY, SVGEGT.

In its sample, this clonotype was seen many times. V is TRBV24-1 and J is TRBJ2-3; D remains ambiguous. The CDR3 loop spans 12 amino acids. V lost 1 base and J 6 bases, leaving 4 bases between the germline ends. The germline V gene encodes CDR1 KGHDR and CDR2 SFDVKD. The CDR3 DNA reads TGTGCCACCAGTGATTTCCATGATACGCAGTATTTT. Its translation: CATSDFHDTQYF.

V and J are TRBV7-2 and TRBJ1-1; 10 positions match TRBD1. J lost 4 bases, V lost 5 bases, and 4 bases had no gene match. The CDR3 extends over 14 amino acids. Germline V gene lookup returns CDR1 SGHTA and CDR2 FQGNSA. The CDR3 spells CASSLDRGPTEAFF. CDR3 DNA: TGTGCCAGCAGCCTTGACAGGGGGCCCACTGAAGCTTTCTTT. The whole variable domain, remainder taken from reference TRBV7-2 and TRBJ1-1, is GAGVSQSPSNKVTEKGKDVELRCDPISGHTALYWYRQSLGQGLEFLIYFQGNSAPDKSGLPSDRFSAERTGGSVSTLTIQRTQQEDSAVYLCASSLDRGPTEAFFGQGTRLTVV.

This clonotype was counted a few times. The chain joins TRBV27 to TRBJ2-7, with 10 bases that match TRBD1. The CDR3 runs to 15 residues. Germline loops: CDR1 MNHEY, CDR2 SMNVEV (reference sequence). The ends lost 4 bases at V and 2 bases at J; junction bases unmatched: 5. CDR3 residues: CASSSLGTGAYEQYF. Written as DNA, the CDR3 is TGTGCCAGCAGTTCCCTTGGGACAGGGGCCTACGAGCAGTACTTC.

This clonotype occurred a few times. The chain employs TRBV5-1 and TRBJ2-7; D is unresolved. This CDR3 comprises 15 residues. Germline values: CDR1 SGHRS, CDR2 YFSETQ. The CDR3 coding sequence is TGCGCCAGCAGCTTGACGGGTGGCGGCTCCTACGAGCAGTGCGTC. Amino acids: CASSLTGGGSYEQCV.

This clonotype was counted ten times or more. CDR3 protein: CASSPGDRAYGYTF. DNA of the CDR3: TGTGCCAGCTCACCAGGGGACAGGGCATATGGCTACACCTTC. The chain is built from TRBV18 and TRBJ1-2, with 9 positions matching TRBD1. This CDR3 has 14 amino acids. Per germline, CDR1 KGHSH and CDR2 LQKENI. V was clipped by 2 bases and J by 5 bases; unmatched bases: 3. Full variable domain (missing parts from reference TRBV18 and TRBJ1-2): NAGVMQNPRHLVRRRGQEARLRCSPMKGHSHVYWYRQLPEEGLKFMVYLQKENIIDESGMPKERFSAEFPKEGPSILRIQQVVRGDSAAYFCASSPGDRAYGYTFGSGTRLTVV.

This clonotype was seen repeatedly, ten times or more. V is TRBV7-2 and J is TRBJ2-7; 8 bases map to TRBD2. CDR1 is SGHTA and CDR2 is FQGNSA in the germline V gene. The CDR3 spans 16 residues. V dropped 5 bases and J dropped 0; count of bases not matched to a gene: 9. In DNA form, the CDR3 reads TGTGCCAGCAGCAATCTCGGGGGGGCCCCCTCCTACGAGCAGTACTTC. Translating gives CASSNLGGAPSYEQYF.

Regarding this clonotype: A read error may be the cause here, since a much bigger clone is one base away. The chain joins TRBV27 to TRBJ2-1; 7 bases align to TRBD1. This CDR3 region has 15 residues. V lost 6 bases, J lost 7 bases, and 12 bases stayed unmatched. From germline, CDR1 is MNHEY and CDR2 SMNVEV (reference sequence). Here the CDR3 reads CASRARQGGINEQFF. The CDR3 DNA follows: TGTGCCAGCAGAGCCAGACAGGGTGGTATTAATGAGCAGTTCTTC.

The chain employs TRBV4-3 and TRBJ2-3; D gene uncertain. From germline, CDR1 is LGHNA and CDR2 YSLEER. V lost 4 bases and J lost 5, with 13 bases in between. The CDR3 is made up of 14 amino acids. The CDR3 sequence is CASSPDSGEDTQYF. DNA for the CDR3: TGCGCCAGCAGCCCTGATTCCGGTGAAGATACGCAGTATTTT.

This clonotype was detected many times. As DNA, the CDR3 is TGTGCCAGCAGCATAAGCGGTAGGGCCGGTAATGAAAAACTGTTTTTT. This encodes CASSISGRAGNEKLFF. The chain carries TRBV7-9 and TRBJ1-4; D is ambiguous. Trimming removed 5 bases at V and 4 bases at J, with 17 bases between. CDR1 and CDR2 (germline): SEHNR, FQNEAQ (reference sequence). The CDR3 is made up of 16 amino acids.

The sample holds many counts of this clonotype. The chain couples TRBV5-5 to TRBJ2-7; the D gene is possibly TRBD2 (5 bases). The CDR3 is 15 amino acids. With 0 bases removed from V and 3 bases from J, the gap between germline ends came to 13 bases. Per germline, CDR1 SGHKS and CDR2 YYEKEE (reference sequence). This chain's CDR3 is CASSLASGSYYEQYV. The CDR3 coding sequence is TGTGCCAGCAGCTTGGCCTCGGGATCCTACTACGAGCAGTACGTC.

The sample holds many counts of this clonotype. The J gene is TRBJ2-5, the V gene TRBV6-2 or TRBV6-3; D may be TRBD1 (5 bases). Per germline, CDR1 MNHEY and CDR2 SVGEGT. This CDR3 contains 14 residues. V lost 0 bases and J lost 10, with 15 bases in between. As DNA, the CDR3 is TGTGCCAGCAGTTACTCGCAGTTGGGGCGAAGCCAGTACTTC. Amino acid sequence: CASSYSQLGRSQYF.

This clonotype was observed a few times. The chain links TRBV2 to TRBJ1-2; D is perhaps TRBD1 (5 bases). Germline values: CDR1 SNHLY, CDR2 FYNNEI. The CDR3 runs 14 residues. Trimming took 2 bases from V and 4 from J, leaving 11 bases between them. The CDR3 sequence: CASSEKTEAYGYTF. As DNA, the CDR3 is TGTGCCAGCAGTGAAAAGACAGAAGCCTATGGCTACACCTTC.

This sequence joins TRBV6-2 or TRBV6-3 and TRBJ1-1; D ambiguous. Trimming removed 6 bases at V and 1 base at J, with 9 bases between. The germline V gene has CDR1 MNHEY and CDR2 SVGEGT. The CDR3 spans 13 residues. The CDR3 DNA follows: TGTGCCAGCAGCAGAATAGGGAACACTGAAGCTTTCTTT. Amino acid sequence: CASSRIGNTEAFF.

This clonotype was detected ten times or more. The chain couples TRBV7-9 to TRBJ2-2; D unclear. Between the trimmed V and J ends, which lost 5 bases and 2 bases, there was a span of 9 bases. Germline lookup yields CDR1 SEHNR and CDR2 FQNEAQ (reference sequence). CDR3 size: 14 residues. CDR3 in DNA: TGTGCCAGCAGCGTGAAGCGAAACACCGGGGAGCTGTTTTTT. Amino acids: CASSVKRNTGELFF.

The sample holds many counts of this clonotype. The genes are TRBV7-9 and TRBJ1-1; D ambiguous. This CDR3 region has 14 residues. The V end lost 1 base, the J end lost 6 bases, and 12 bases lay between the germline ends. Germline-derived CDR1 and CDR2 are SEHNR and FQNEAQ (reference sequence). The CDR3 loop is CASSLGVSEPEAFF. CDR3 bases: TGTGCCAGCAGCTTAGGAGTCAGCGAGCCTGAAGCTTTCTTT.

This chain joins TRBV20-1 and TRBJ1-2; D is unclear. CDR1 DFQATT and CDR2 SNEGSKA come from the germline V gene (reference sequence). CDR3 length: 15 residues. V was clipped by 0 bases and J by 4 bases, with 15 bases between them. The CDR3 sequence is CSARDPAGEIYGYTF. The DNA for the CDR3 is TGCAGTGCTAGAGATCCGGCCGGGGAGATCTATGGCTACACCTTC.

This clonotype showed up many times. The J gene is TRBJ2-1, the V gene TRBV11-2; D is uncertain. The CDR3 totals 12 residues. Germline V CDR1 and CDR2: SGHAT, FQNNGV. Trimming shortened V by 0 bases and J by 12 bases, and 9 bases separated the two germline ends. DNA of the CDR3: TGTGCCAGCAGCTTAGACTACGAAGGGCAGTTCTTC. Translating it yields CASSLDYEGQFF.

The J gene is TRBJ2-6, the V gene TRBV18; the D gene is possibly TRBD2 (5 bases). V shed 2 bases and J shed 4 bases, with 12 bases lying between them. The CDR3 loop spans 16 amino acids. Germline V gene data show CDR1 as KGHSH and CDR2 as LQKENI. CDR3 DNA: TGTGCCAGCTCACCAACTGAACTAGGCGGGGCCAACGTCCTGACTTTC. This sequence encodes CASSPTELGGANVLTF.

This clonotype was recorded at least ten times. The V and J genes are TRBV29-1 and TRBJ1-1, with D perhaps matching TRBD1 (6 bases). From germline, CDR1 is SQVTM and CDR2 ANQGSEA. CDR3 size: 18 residues. V was shortened by 4 bases and J by 0 bases, with 24 bases between the two germline ends. The CDR3 sequence: CSVGVGGTFYGMNTEAFF. The CDR3 coding sequence is TGCAGCGTTGGAGTAGGGGGGACCTTTTATGGAATGAACACTGAAGCTTTCTTT.

The count of this clonotype is one. A clone one base away is much larger, so this may be a read error. The CDR3: CASRSMKHQETQYF. The CDR3 DNA is TGTGCCAGTAGATCAATGAAACATCAAGAGACCCAGTACTTC. The chain combines TRBV19 with TRBJ2-5; no firm D call. The germline V gene encodes CDR1 LNHDA and CDR2 SQIVND (reference sequence). Trimming removed 6 bases from V and 2 bases from J, with 13 bases in between. The CDR3 totals 14 residues.

This clonotype was recorded many times. The chain joins TRBV6-2 or TRBV6-3 to TRBJ2-7; D gene uncertain. V lost 2 bases to trimming and J lost 4 bases, with 9 bases between them. Germline V lookup: CDR1 MNHEY, CDR2 SVGEGT. This CDR3 has 13 residues. The CDR3 here is CASSYPGGYEQYV. For the CDR3, the DNA is TGTGCCAGCAGTTACCCCGGCGGATACGAGCAGTACGTC.

CDR3 sequence reads: CASSYSSGGNQPQHF. DNA of the CDR3: TGTGCCAGCAGTTACTCCTCAGGGGGCAATCAGCCCCAGCATTTT. This chain links TRBV27 with TRBJ1-5; possible D gene TRBD1, 6 bases. This CDR3 has 15 amino acids. Germline assignment: CDR1 MNHEY and CDR2 SMNVEV (reference sequence). Trimming pared 4 bases from V and 2 bases from J, leaving 12 bases between.

This clonotype was seen just once. A much larger clone lies a single base off, so this may be a read error. V is TRBV2 and J is TRBJ1-2, with TRBD1 matching 7 bases. Trimming at V came to 6 bases and at J to 4 bases, leaving 8 bases not matched to a gene. Germline V CDR1 and CDR2: SNHLY, FYNNEI. The CDR3 loop spans 14 amino acids. The CDR3 sequence is CASSEQGIGYGYTF. CDR3 sequence (DNA): TGTGCCAGCAGCGAACAGGGGATCGGCTATGGCTACACCTTC.

This clonotype was detected only a few times. This sequence joins TRBV7-6 and TRBJ1-2; D unresolved. In germline, CDR1 is SGHVS, CDR2 FNYEAQ. The V and J ends lost 2 bases and 0 bases respectively, with 10 bases between them. The CDR3 has 15 amino acids. The CDR3 sequence: CASSLSSASNYGYTF. CDR3 nucleotides: TGTGCCAGCAGCTTATCGTCAGCGTCTAACTATGGCTACACCTTC.

The chain combines TRBV7-9 with TRBJ2-3; D unresolved. V gave up 4 bases and J gave up 2 bases, with 13 bases separating them. Looked up from germline, CDR1 is SEHNR and CDR2 is FQNEAQ (reference sequence). This CDR3 is built from 15 residues. CDR3 DNA: TGTGCCAGCAGCTCCTGGGTCGACCACACAGATACGCAGTATTTT. The encoded protein is CASSSWVDHTDTQYF.

This clonotype came up many times. This chain uses TRBV7-2 with TRBJ2-3; tentatively, D is TRBD2 (6 bases). The CDR3 totals 14 residues. Looked up from germline, CDR1 is SGHTA and CDR2 is FQGNSA. V was clipped by 3 bases and J by 5 bases, with 12 bases between them. CDR3 in amino acids: CASSLGGLRDTQYF. The CDR3 DNA is TGTGCCAGCAGCTTGGGGGGACTCCGAGATACGCAGTATTTT.

This clonotype came up many times. The V and J genes are TRBV28 and TRBJ2-7; the match to TRBD2 covers 7 bases. In germline, CDR1 is MDHEN, CDR2 SYDVKM. Losses at the gene ends were 5 bases for V and 2 bases for J; bases not matched to a gene: 12. CDR3 length: 16 amino acids. The CDR3 protein is CASSPSAGVAPYEQYV. DNA for the CDR3: TGTGCCAGCAGTCCCTCCGCGGGAGTTGCCCCCTACGAGCAGTACGTC.

This clonotype was observed a few times. The chain has TRBV7-2 and TRBJ2-3; D is perhaps TRBD2 (5 bases). The CDR3 totals 15 residues. In germline, CDR1 is SGHTA, CDR2 FQGNSA. V lost 1 base to trimming and J lost 2 bases, with 10 bases between them. CDR3 in DNA: TGTGCCAGCAGCTTAGAAGCGGCTTACACAGATACGCAGTATTTT. Residues: CASSLEAAYTDTQYF.